This T cell receptor beta chain was recorded in a study of cytomegalovirus exposure and HLA in healthy donors. On the study more broadly: Tens of millions of unique TCRs from HLA-typed donors were held in an early release of data.

The CDR3 contains 12 residues. V lost 7 bases to trimming and J lost 9 bases, with 14 bases between them. Germline V gives CDR1 MDHEN, CDR2 SYDVKM. Researchers ran the PCR with 60 Vbeta and 13 Jbeta primers. TCRdb's table, derived via immunoSEQ multiplex PCR, lists solely in-frame clones and lacks some. The sample contains 150,000 to 200,000 clones, roughly 77% of which appear only once. The receptor was isolated from a man aged 18 to 35 in good health and CMV-seropositive. The sample comprised PBMCs. V and J are TRBV28 and TRBJ2-3, with D perhaps matching TRBD1 (5 bases). The CDR3 loop reads CASKKRQTTQYF. The CDR3 nucleotides read TGTGCCAGCAAAAAAAGACAGACCACGCAGTATTTT.